The next 11 T cell receptor beta chains were all read from a single sample in a study of CD8+CD57+ T cells in acquired aplastic anemia. Genomic DNA acted as the template from which TCR beta VDJ combination and CDR3 sequence profiling were carried out. TCRdb re-analysed the reads in MiXCR, keeping a single row per CDR3 protein. The repertoire includes some 180,000 distinct CDR3 sequences, around 63% of them detected once, and approximately 40% sits in the top ten. CD8+CD57+ cell expansion, shown by flow cytometry, had occurred in the patients selected for sequencing. Sequences were obtained from sorted CD4+, CD8+, or CD8+CD57+ T cells (not recorded which) from PBMCs. Receptors originate from a human donor with aplastic anemia.

The V and J genes are TRBV10-3 and TRBJ1-6; 8 nucleotides match TRBD1. The CDR3 length is 13 residues. Looked up from germline, CDR1 is ENHRY and CDR2 is SYGVKD. V was clipped by 4 bases and J by 10 bases; unmatched bases: 3. This CDR3 is CAISVQGESPLHF. For the CDR3, the DNA is TGTGCCATCAGTGTACAGGGGGAATCACCCCTCCACTTT.

The gene calls are TRBV28 and TRBJ2-7; D is perhaps TRBD2 (6 bases). The germline gives CDR1 MDHEN, CDR2 SYDVKM. The length of the CDR3 is 14 residues. Trimming removed 2 bases at V and 3 bases at J, with 11 bases between. The DNA of the CDR3 is TGTGCCAGCAGTTTAGGGCTGGGAGGCTACGAGCAGTACTTC. It encodes CASSLGLGGYEQYF.

V gene TRBV7-3 combines with J gene TRBJ2-1, with D perhaps matching TRBD1 or TRBD2 (6 bases each). The CDR3 is 14 amino acids. CDR1 is SGHTA, CDR2 FQGTGA, per germline. Trimming stripped 6 bases from V and 9 bases from J, with 18 bases between. The CDR3 here is CASSPYHGGPEQFF. CDR3 nucleotides: TGTGCCAGCAGTCCCTATCACGGGGGCCCTGAGCAGTTCTTC.

The CDR3 loop reads CASSLVPDRRAYEQYF. The CDR3 coding sequence is TGTGCCAGCAGCTTAGTACCGGACAGAAGGGCCTACGAGCAGTACTTC. V is TRBV11-3 and J is TRBJ2-7; D may be TRBD1 (6 bases). The CDR3 contains 16 residues. The V gene's germline CDR1 is SGHNT and CDR2 YENEEA. The germline V and J ends were trimmed by 1 base and 2 bases, with 15 bases remaining between them.

This clonotype showed up just a few times. The J gene is TRBJ1-5, the V gene TRBV7-4, with D possibly being TRBD1 (6 bases). Trimming removed 5 bases at V and 5 bases at J, with 16 bases between. This CDR3 spans 15 amino acids. Per the germline V gene, CDR1 is SGHVT and CDR2 is SQSDAQ. The DNA of the CDR3 is TGTGCCAGCAGCCACCGACAGGTTTTCCATCAGCCCCAGCATTTT. This translates into CASSHRQVFHQPQHF. The whole variable domain, remainder taken from reference TRBV7-4 and TRBJ1-5, is GAGVSQSPRYKVAKRGRDVALRCDSISGHVTLYWYRQTLGQGSEVLTYSQSDAQRDKSGRPSGRFSAERPERSVSTLKIQRTEQGDSAVYLCASSHRQVFHQPQHFGDGTRLSIL.

V usage is TRBV9 and J usage is TRBJ1-4; 7 positions agree with TRBD1. V lost 6 bases, J lost 7 bases, and 3 bases stayed unmatched. CDR1 is SGDLS and CDR2 is YYNGEE in the germline V gene. This CDR3 has 12 amino acids. The CDR3 sequence is CASTRDSEKLFF. DNA for the CDR3: TGTGCCAGCACTCGGGACAGTGAAAAACTGTTTTTT.

The chain uses TRBV29-1 and TRBJ2-1; 8 nucleotides line up with TRBD2. The V and J ends lost 4 bases and 4 bases, in that order; junction bases with no gene match: 0. CDR3 length: 12 residues. CDR1 and CDR2 (germline): SQVTM, ANQGSEA. DNA for the CDR3: TGCAGCGTTGCGGGGGGGTACAATGAGCAGTTCTTC. As protein: CSVAGGYNEQFF.

The chain links TRBV11-2 to TRBJ2-7, with TRBD1 identical over 8 bases. Germline values: CDR1 SGHAT, CDR2 FQNNGV. The CDR3 consists of 14 residues. V was pared by 3 bases and J by 3 bases, with 4 bases of the junction left unmatched. The CDR3 loop is CASSFGTGRYEQYF. The CDR3 DNA follows: TGTGCCAGCAGCTTCGGGACAGGACGCTACGAGCAGTACTTC.

The rearrangement uses TRBV20-1 and TRBJ2-3; 8 bases are a match to TRBD1. The CDR3 is 14 residues long. J gave up 4 bases and V 2 bases, and 5 bases lay outside the gene matches. From germline, CDR1 is DFQATT and CDR2 SNEGSKA (reference sequence). The CDR3 region has the DNA TGCAGTGCTAGACAGGGGGCGAGTTCAGATACGCAGTATTTT. Residues: CSARQGASSDTQYF.

This clonotype was picked up many times. The CDR3 nucleotides are TGTGCCAGCAGCTTGGGGATGGGAACTGAAGCTTTCTTT. Residues: CASSLGMGTEAFF. The chain uses TRBV7-9 and TRBJ1-1; D is uncertain. Trimming took off 3 bases at V and 5 bases at J, with 10 bases between the two ends. The CDR3 runs to 13 residues. Germline V lookup: CDR1 SEHNR, CDR2 FQNEAQ (reference sequence).

This chain connects TRBV27 to TRBJ1-4, with D perhaps TRBD1 (6 bases). V was pared by 4 bases and J by 13 bases, with 16 bases between. The CDR3 runs 13 residues. Germline CDR1 MNHEY, CDR2 SMNVEV (reference sequence). CDR3 DNA: TGTGCCAGCAGTTACTCCTGGCAGGGGACACTGTTTTTT. Its translation is CASSYSWQGTLFF.